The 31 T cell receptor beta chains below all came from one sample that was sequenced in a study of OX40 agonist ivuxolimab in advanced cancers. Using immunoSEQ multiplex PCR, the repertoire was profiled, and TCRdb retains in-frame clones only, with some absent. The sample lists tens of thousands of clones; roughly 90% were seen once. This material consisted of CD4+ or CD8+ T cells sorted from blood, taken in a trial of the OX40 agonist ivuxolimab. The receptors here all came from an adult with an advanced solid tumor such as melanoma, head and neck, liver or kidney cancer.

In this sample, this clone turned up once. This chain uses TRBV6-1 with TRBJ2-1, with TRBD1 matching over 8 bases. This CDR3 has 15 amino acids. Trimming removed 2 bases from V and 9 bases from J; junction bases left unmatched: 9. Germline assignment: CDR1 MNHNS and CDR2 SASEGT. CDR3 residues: CASSESGGQGGEQFF. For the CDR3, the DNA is TGTGCCAGCAGTGAATCAGGGGGCCAGGGAGGTGAGCAGTTCTTC.

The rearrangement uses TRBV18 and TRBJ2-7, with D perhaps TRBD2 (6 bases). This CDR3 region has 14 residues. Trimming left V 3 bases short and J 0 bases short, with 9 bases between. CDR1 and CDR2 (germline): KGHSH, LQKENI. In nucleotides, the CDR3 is TGTGCCAGCTCACCGGGGGGAAGCTCCTACGAGCAGTACTTC. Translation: CASSPGGSSYEQYF.

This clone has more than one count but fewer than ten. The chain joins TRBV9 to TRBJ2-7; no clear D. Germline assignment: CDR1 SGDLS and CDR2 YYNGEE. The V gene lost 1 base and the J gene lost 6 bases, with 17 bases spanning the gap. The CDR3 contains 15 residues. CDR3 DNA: TGTGCCAGCAGCGTACTGGACGGACCGTACGGCGAGCAGTACTTC. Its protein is CASSVLDGPYGEQYF.

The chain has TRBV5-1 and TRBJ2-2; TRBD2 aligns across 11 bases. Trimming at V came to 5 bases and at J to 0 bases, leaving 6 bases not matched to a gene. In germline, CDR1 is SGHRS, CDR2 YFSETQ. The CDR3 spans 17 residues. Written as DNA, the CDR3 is TGCGCCAGCAGGCCACTAGCGGGGGACGCGAACACCGGGGAGCTGTTTTTT. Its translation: CASRPLAGDANTGELFF. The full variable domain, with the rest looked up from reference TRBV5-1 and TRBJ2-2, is KAGVTQTPRYLIKTRGQQVTLSCSPISGHRSVSWYQQTPGQGLQFLFEYFSETQRNKGNFPGRFSGRQFSNSRSEMNVSTLELGDSALYLCASRPLAGDANTGELFFGEGSRLTVL.

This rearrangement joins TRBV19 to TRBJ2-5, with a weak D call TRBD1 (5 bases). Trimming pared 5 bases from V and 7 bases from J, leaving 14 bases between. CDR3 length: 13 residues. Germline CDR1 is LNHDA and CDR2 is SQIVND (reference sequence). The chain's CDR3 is CASSGQGWGTQYF. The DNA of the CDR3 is TGTGCCAGTAGTGGGCAGGGTTGGGGGACCCAGTACTTC. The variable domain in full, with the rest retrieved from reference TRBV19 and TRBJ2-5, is DGGITQSPKYLFRKEGQNVTLSCEQNLNHDAMYWYRQDPGQGLRLIYYSQIVNDFQKGDIAEGYSVSREKKESFPLTVTSAQKNPTAFYLCASSGQGWGTQYFGPGTRLLVL.

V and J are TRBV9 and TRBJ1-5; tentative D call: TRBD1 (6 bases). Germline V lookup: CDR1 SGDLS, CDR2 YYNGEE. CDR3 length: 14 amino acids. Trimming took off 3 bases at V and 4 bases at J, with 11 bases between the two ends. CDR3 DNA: TGTGCCAGCAGCGGTTGGGACACAAATCAGCCCCAGCATTTT. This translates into CASSGWDTNQPQHF.

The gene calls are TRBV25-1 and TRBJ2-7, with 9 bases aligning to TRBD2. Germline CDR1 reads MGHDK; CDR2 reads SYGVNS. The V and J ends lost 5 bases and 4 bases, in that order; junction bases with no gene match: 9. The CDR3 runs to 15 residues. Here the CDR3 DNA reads TGTGCCAGCAGTCCCCTGGGGCGGGAGGGATACGAGCAGTACTTC. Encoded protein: CASSPLGREGYEQYF.

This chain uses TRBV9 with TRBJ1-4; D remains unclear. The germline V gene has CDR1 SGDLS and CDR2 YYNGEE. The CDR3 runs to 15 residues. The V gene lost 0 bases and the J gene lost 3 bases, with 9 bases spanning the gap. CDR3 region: CASSVGGSSNEKLFF. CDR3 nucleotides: TGTGCCAGCAGCGTAGGAGGGAGTTCTAATGAAAAACTGTTTTTT.

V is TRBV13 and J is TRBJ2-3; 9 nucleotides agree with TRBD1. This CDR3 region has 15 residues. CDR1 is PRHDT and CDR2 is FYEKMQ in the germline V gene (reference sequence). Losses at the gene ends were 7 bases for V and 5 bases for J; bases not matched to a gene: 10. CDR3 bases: TGTGCCAGCATCCTCCGGACAGGGGAGGTAGATACGCAGTATTTT. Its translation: CASILRTGEVDTQYF. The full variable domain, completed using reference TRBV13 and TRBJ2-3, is AAGVIQSPRHLIKEKRETATLKCYPIPRHDTVYWYQQGPGQDPQFLISFYEKMQSDKGSIPDRFSAQQFSDYHSELNMSSLELGDSALYFCASILRTGEVDTQYFGPGTRLTVL.

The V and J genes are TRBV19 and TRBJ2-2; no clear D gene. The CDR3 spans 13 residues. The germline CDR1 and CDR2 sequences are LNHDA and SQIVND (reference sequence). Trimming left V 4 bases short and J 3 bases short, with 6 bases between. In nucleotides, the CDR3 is TGTGCCAGTAGTAAGGGTTACACCGGGGAGCTGTTTTTT. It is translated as CASSKGYTGELFF.

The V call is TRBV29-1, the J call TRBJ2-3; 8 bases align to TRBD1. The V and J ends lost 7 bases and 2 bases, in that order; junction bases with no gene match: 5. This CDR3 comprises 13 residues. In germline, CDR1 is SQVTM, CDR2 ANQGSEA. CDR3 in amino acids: CSAGQGTTDTQYF. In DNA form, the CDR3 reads TGCAGCGCAGGACAGGGCACCACAGATACGCAGTATTTT.

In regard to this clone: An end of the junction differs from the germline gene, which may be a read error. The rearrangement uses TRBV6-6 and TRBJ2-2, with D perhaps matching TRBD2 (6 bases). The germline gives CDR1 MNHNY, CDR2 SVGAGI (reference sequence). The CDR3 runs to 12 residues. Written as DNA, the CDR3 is TGTGCCAGCAGCCCTGACGGCGGGAAGCTGTTTTTT. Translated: CASSPDGGKLFF.

The CDR3 region is CASSFGGRVGFNEQFF. The CDR3 DNA reads as TGTGCCAGCAGCTTTGGTGGGAGGGTAGGATTCAATGAGCAGTTCTTC. The chain couples TRBV7-3 to TRBJ2-1, with 7 nucleotides matching TRBD2. In germline, CDR1 is SGHTA, CDR2 FQGTGA. The CDR3 loop spans 16 amino acids. The junction had 11 bases not matched to a gene; V was cut back by 3 bases and J by 6 bases.

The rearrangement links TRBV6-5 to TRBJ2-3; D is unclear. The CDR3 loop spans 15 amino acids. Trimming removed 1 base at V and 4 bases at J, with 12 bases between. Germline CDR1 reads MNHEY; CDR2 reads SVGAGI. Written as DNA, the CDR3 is TGTGCCAGCAGTTACTGGCAGGCCTCCTCAGATACGCAGTATTTT. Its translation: CASSYWQASSDTQYF.

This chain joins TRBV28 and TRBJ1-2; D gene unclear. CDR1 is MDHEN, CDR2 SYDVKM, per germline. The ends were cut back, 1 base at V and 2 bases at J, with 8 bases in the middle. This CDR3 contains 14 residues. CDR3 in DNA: TGTGCCAGCAGTTTATTAGGACGGAACTATGGCTACACCTTC. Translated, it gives CASSLLGRNYGYTF.

The CDR3 here is CASSQDRFTDTQYF. The CDR3 region has the DNA TGCGCCAGCAGCCAAGATCGATTTACAGATACGCAGTATTTT. The chain links TRBV4-1 to TRBJ2-3, with unresolved D. The germline CDR1 and CDR2 sequences are MGHRA and YSYEKL. The V and J ends lost 0 bases and 3 bases respectively, with 7 bases between them. The CDR3 spans 14 residues.

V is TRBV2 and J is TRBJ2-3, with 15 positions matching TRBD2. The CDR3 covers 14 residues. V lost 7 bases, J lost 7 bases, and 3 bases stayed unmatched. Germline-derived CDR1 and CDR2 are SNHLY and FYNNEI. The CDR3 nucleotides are TGTGCCAGCAAGGGGACTAGCGGGGGGTATACGCAGTATTTT. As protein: CASKGTSGGYTQYF.

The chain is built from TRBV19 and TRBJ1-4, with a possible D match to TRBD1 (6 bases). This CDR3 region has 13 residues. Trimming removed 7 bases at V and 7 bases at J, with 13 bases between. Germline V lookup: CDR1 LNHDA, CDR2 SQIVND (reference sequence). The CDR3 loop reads CASIGRGGEKLFF. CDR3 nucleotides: TGTGCCAGTATTGGCAGGGGTGGTGAAAAACTGTTTTTT.

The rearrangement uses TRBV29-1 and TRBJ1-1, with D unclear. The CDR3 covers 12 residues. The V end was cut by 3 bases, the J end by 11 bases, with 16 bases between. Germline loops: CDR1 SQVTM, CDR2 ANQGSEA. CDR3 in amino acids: CSVDSLWGRAFF. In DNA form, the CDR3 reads TGCAGCGTTGACTCTTTGTGGGGTAGGGCTTTCTTT. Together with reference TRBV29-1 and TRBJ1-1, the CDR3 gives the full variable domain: SAVISQKPSRDICQRGTSLTIQCQVDSQVTMMFWYRQQPGQSLTLIATANQGSEATYESGFVIDKFPISRPNLTFSTLTVSNMSPEDSSIYLCSVDSLWGRAFFGQGTRLTVV.

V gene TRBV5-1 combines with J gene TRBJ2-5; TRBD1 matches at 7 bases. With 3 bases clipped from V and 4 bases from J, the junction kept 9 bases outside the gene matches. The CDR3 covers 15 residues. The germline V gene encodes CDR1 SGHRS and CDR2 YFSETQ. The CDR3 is CASSYRGHTGETQYF. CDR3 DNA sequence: TGCGCCAGCAGCTACAGGGGACACACGGGAGAGACCCAGTACTTC.

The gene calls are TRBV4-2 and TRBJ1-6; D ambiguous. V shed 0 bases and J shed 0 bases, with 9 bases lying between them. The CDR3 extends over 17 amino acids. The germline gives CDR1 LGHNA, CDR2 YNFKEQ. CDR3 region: CASSQDLVSSYNSPLHF. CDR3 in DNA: TGTGCCAGCAGCCAAGATCTTGTGAGCTCCTATAATTCACCCCTCCACTTT.

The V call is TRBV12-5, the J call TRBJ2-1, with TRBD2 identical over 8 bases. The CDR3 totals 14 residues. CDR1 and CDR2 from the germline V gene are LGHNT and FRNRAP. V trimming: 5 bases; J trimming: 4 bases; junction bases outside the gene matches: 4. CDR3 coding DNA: TGTGCTAGTGGTGGCCCGGGGGGGTACAATGAGCAGTTCTTC. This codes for CASGGPGGYNEQFF.

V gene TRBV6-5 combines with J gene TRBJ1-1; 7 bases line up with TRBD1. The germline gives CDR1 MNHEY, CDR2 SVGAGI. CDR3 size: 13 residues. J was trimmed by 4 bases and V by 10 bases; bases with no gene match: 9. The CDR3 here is CAIRQGLFTEAFF. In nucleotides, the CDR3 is TGTGCCATCAGACAGGGACTTTTCACTGAAGCTTTCTTT.

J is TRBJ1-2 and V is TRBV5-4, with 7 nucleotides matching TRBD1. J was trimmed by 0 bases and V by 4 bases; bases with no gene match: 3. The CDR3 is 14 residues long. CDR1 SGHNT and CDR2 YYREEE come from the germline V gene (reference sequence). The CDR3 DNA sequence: TGTGCCAGCAGCCTAGGGACAGCTAACTATGGCTACACCTTC. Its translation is CASSLGTANYGYTF. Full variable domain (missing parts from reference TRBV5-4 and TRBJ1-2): ETGVTQSPTHLIKTRGQQVTLRCSSQSGHNTVSWYQQALGQGPQFIFQYYREEENGRGNFPPRFSGLQFPNYSSELNVNALELDDSALYLCASSLGTANYGYTFGSGTRLTVV.

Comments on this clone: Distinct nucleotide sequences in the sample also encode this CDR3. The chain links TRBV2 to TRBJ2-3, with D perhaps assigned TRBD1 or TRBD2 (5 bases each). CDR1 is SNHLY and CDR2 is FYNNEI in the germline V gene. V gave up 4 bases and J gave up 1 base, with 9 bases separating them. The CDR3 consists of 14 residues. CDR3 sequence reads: CASSVQGGTDTQYF. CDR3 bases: TGTGCCAGCAGTGTTCAGGGAGGCACAGATACGCAGTATTTT. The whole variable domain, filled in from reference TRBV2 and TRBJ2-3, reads EPEVTQTPSHQVTQMGQEVILRCVPISNHLYFYWYRQILGQKVEFLVSFYNNEISEKSEIFDDQFSVERPDGSNFTLKIRSTKLEDSAMYFCASSVQGGTDTQYFGPGTRLTVL.

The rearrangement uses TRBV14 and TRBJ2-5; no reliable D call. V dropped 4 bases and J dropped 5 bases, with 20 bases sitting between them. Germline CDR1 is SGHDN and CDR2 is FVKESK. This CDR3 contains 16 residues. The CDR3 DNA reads TGTGCCAGCAGCCCAAGGACCCACCAAATCTGGGAGACCCAGTACTTC. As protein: CASSPRTHQIWETQYF.

The CDR3 spells CASSQGPPGQTYEQYF. The CDR3 bases are TGCGCCAGCAGCCAAGGACCCCCGGGACAGACCTACGAGCAGTACTTC. This chain joins TRBV4-1 and TRBJ2-7, with 7 bases fitting TRBD1. CDR1 and CDR2 from the germline V gene are MGHRA and YSYEKL. With 1 base clipped from V and 2 bases from J, the junction kept 8 bases outside the gene matches. The CDR3 extends over 16 amino acids.

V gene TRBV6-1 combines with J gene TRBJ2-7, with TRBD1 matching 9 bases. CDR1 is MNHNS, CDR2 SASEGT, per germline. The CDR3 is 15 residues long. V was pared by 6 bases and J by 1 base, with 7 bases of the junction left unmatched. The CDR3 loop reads CASRVPGQGSYEQYF. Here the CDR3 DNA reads TGTGCCAGCAGGGTACCGGGACAGGGATCCTACGAGCAGTACTTC.

The CDR3 is CASSDASGPDEQYF. The CDR3 DNA reads as TGTGCCAGCAGCGATGCTAGCGGCCCCGACGAGCAGTACTTC. J is TRBJ2-7 and V is TRBV4-2; 7 nucleotides line up with TRBD2. CDR3 size: 14 residues. Germline CDR1 LGHNA, CDR2 YNFKEQ. The ends lost 5 bases at V and 5 bases at J; junction bases unmatched: 9.

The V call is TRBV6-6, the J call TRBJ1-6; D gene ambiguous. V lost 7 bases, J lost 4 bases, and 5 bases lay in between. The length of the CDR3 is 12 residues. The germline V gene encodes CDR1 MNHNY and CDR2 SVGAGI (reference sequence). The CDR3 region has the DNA TGTGCCAGCAATGAATATAATTCACCCCTCCACTTT. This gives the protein CASNEYNSPLHF.

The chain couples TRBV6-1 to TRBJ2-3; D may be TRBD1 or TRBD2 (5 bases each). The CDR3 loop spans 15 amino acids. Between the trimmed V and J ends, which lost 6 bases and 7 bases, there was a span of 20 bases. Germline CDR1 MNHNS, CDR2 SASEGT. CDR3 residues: CASSLRVGPSNTQYF. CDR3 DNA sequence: TGTGCCAGCAGCCTGAGGGTGGGGCCTTCAAATACGCAGTATTTT.